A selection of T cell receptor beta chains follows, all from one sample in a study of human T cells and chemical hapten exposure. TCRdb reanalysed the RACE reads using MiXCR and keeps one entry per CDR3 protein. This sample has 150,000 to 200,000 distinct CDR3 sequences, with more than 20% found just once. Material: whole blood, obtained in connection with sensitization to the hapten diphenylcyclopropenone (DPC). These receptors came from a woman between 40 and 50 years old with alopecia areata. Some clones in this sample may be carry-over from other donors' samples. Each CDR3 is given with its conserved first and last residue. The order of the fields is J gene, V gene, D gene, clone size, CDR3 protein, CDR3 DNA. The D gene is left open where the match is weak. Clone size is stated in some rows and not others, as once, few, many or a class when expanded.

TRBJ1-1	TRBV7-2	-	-	CASSLAGSEAFF	TGTGCCAGCAGCTTAGCGGGCTCTGAAGCTTTCTTT
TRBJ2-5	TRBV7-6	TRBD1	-	CASSSTGVMVTQYF	TGTGCCAGCAGCTCCACAGGGGTAATGGTGACCCAGTACTTC
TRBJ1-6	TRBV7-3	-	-	CASSFTRSSPLHF	TGTGCCAGCAGCTTCACAAGGAGTTCACCCCTCCACTTT
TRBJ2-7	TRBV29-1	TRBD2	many	CSAILAGGAYEQYF	TGCAGCGCAATACTAGCGGGAGGGGCCTACGAGCAGTACTTC
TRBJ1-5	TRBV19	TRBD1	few	CASIPGTGGNQPQHF	TGTGCCAGTATACCAGGGACAGGCGGCAATCAGCCCCAGCATTTT
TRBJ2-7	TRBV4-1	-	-	CAGSPQTRGSYEQYF	TGCGCCGGCAGCCCCCAAACCAGGGGCTCCTACGAGCAGTACTTC
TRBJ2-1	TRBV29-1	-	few	CSVGIGSYNEQFF	TGCAGCGTTGGTATAGGGTCCTACAATGAGCAGTTCTTC
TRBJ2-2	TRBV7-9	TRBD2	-	CASSLGTSLNTGELFF	TGTGCCAGCAGCTTAGGGACTAGCTTGAACACCGGGGAGCTGTTTTTT
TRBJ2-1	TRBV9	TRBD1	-	CASSVITGGKSKQFF	TGTGCCAGCAGCGTAATAACAGGGGGTAAGAGTAAGCAGTTCTTC
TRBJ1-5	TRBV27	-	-	CASSLSGNQPQHF	TGTGCCAGCAGTTTATCGGGGAATCAGCCCCAGCATTTT
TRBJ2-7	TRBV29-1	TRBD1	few	CSVVWTGSGYEQYF	TGCAGCGTTGTCTGGACAGGCAGCGGATACGAGCAGTACTTC
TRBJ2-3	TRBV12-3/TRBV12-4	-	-	CASSLTSDTQYF	TGTGCCAGCAGTTTAACGTCCGATACGCAGTATTTT
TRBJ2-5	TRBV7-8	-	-	CASSRGRFQETQYF	TGTGCCAGCAGCCGGGGACGTTTCCAAGAGACCCAGTACTTC
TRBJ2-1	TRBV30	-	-	CAWSVGSERYNEQFF	TGTGCCTGGAGTGTAGGCAGCGAGAGATACAATGAGCAGTTCTTC
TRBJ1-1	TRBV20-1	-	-	CSASGRQGSTEAFF	TGCAGTGCTAGTGGCCGCCAAGGGAGCACTGAAGCTTTCTTT
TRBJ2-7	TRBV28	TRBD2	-	CASSAQPGLAPYEQYF	TGTGCCAGCAGTGCTCAACCGGGACTAGCACCTTACGAGCAGTACTTC
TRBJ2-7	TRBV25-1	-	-	CASSGTPSGAFNF	TGTGCCAGCAGTGGAACACCTTCCGGGGCTTTTAACTTC
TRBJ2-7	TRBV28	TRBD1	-	CASRQGGYEQYF	TGTGCCAGTAGACAGGGGGGCTACGAGCAGTACTTC
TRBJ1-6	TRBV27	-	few	CASSVRSRWNSPLHF	TGTGCCAGCAGTGTGAGGAGTCGGTGGAATTCACCCCTCCACTTT
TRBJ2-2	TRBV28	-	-	CASREEVNTGELFF	TGTGCCAGCAGGGAAGAAGTTAACACCGGGGAGCTGTTTTTT